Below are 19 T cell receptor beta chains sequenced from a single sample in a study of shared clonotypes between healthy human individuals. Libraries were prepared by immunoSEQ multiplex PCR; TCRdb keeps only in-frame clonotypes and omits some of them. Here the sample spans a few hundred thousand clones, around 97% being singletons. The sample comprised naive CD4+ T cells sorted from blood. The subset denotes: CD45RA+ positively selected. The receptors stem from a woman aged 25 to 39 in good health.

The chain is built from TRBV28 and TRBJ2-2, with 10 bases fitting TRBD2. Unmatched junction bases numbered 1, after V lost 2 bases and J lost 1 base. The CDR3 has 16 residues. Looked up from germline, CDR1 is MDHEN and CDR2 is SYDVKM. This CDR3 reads CASSLLAGVNTGELFF. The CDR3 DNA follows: TGTGCCAGCAGTTTACTAGCGGGAGTGAACACCGGGGAGCTGTTTTTT. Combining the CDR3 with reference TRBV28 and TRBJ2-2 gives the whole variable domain DVKVTQSSRYLVKRTGEKVFLECVQDMDHENMFWYRQDPGLGLRLIYFSYDVKMKEKGDIPEGYSVSREKKERFSLILESASTNQTSMYLCASSLLAGVNTGELFFGEGSRLTVL.

The CDR3, as DNA: TGTGCCAGCAGCCAAGATATCGCGGGACAGTATGATGAGCAGTTCTTC. Translated, it gives CASSQDIAGQYDEQFF. V and J are TRBV4-2 and TRBJ2-1; a weak D match, TRBD1 (7 bases). Trimming removed 0 bases at V and 8 bases at J, with 17 bases between. Looked up from germline, CDR1 is LGHNA and CDR2 is YNFKEQ. The CDR3 has 16 amino acids.

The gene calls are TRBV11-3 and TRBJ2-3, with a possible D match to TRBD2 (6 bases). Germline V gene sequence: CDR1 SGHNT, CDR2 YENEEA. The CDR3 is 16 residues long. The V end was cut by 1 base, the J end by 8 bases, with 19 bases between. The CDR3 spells CASSLGGPGEGGTQYF. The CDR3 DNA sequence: TGTGCCAGCAGCTTAGGAGGGCCGGGAGAAGGTGGTACGCAGTATTTT. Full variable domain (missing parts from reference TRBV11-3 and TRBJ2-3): EAGVVQSPRYKIIEKKQPVAFWCNPISGHNTLYWYLQNLGQGPELLIRYENEEAVDDSQLPKDRFSAERLKGVDSTLKIQPAELGDSAVYLCASSLGGPGEGGTQYFGPGTRLTVL.

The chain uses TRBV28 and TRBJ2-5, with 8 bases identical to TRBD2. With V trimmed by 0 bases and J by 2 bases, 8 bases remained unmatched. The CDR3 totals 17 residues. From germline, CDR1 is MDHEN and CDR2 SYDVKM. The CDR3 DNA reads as TGTGCCAGCAGTTTATGGCCGGCTAGCGGGCCTCAAGAGACCCAGTACTTC. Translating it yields CASSLWPASGPQETQYF.

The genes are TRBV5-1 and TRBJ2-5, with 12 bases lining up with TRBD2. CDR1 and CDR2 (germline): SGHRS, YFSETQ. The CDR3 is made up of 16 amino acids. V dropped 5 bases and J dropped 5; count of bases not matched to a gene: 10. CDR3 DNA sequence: TGCGCCAGCAGTCCTACCCCGACTAGCGGGAGTGAGACCCAGTACTTC. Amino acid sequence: CASSPTPTSGSETQYF.

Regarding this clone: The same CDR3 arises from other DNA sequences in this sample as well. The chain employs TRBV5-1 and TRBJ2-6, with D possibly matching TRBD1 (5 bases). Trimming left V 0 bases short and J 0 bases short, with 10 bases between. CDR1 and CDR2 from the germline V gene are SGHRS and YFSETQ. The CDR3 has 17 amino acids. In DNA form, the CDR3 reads TGCGCCAGCAGCTTGGGACAGTCCCGCTCTGGGGCCAACGTCCTGACTTTC. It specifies CASSLGQSRSGANVLTF. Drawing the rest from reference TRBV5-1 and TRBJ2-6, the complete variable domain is KAGVTQTPRYLIKTRGQQVTLSCSPISGHRSVSWYQQTPGQGLQFLFEYFSETQRNKGNFPGRFSGRQFSNSRSEMNVSTLELGDSALYLCASSLGQSRSGANVLTFGAGSRLTVL.

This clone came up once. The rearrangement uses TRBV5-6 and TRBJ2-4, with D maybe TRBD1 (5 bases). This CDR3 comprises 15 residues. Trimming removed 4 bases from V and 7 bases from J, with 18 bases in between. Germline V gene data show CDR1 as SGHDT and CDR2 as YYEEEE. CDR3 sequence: CASSPARQGYNIQYF. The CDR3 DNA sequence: TGTGCCAGCAGCCCCGCCCGGCAGGGTTACAACATTCAGTACTTC.

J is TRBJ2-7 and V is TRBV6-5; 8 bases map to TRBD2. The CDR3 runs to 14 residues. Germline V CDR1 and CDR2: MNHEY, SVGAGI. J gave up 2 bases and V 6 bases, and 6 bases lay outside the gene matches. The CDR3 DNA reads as TGTGCCAGCAGGAAGAGGACTAGCCCCTACGAGCAGTACTTC. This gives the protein CASRKRTSPYEQYF.

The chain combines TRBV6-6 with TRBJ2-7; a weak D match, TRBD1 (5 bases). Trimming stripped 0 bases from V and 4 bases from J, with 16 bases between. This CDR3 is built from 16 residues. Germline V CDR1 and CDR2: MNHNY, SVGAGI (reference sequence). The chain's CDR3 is CASSYSKSGYNYEQYF. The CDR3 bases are TGTGCCAGCAGTTACTCGAAGTCAGGGTATAATTACGAGCAGTACTTC.

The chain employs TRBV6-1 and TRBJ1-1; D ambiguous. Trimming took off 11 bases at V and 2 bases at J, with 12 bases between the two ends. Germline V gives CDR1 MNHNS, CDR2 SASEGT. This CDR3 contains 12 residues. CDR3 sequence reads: CAAGIFNTEAFF. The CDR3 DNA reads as TGTGCCGCGGGAATTTTTAACACTGAAGCTTTCTTT.

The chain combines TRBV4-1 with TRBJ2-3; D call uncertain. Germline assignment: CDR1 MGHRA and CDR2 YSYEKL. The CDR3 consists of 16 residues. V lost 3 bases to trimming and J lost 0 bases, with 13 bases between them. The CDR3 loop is CASSQAPTSSTDTQYF. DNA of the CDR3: TGCGCCAGCAGCCAGGCCCCCACATCTAGCACAGATACGCAGTATTTT.

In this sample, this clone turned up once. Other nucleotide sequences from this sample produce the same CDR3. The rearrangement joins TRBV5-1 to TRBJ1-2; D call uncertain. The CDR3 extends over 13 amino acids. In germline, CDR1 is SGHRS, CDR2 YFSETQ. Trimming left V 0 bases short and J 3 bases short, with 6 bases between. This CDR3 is CASSLGRDYGYTF. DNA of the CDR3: TGCGCCAGCAGCTTGGGACGGGACTATGGCTACACCTTC.

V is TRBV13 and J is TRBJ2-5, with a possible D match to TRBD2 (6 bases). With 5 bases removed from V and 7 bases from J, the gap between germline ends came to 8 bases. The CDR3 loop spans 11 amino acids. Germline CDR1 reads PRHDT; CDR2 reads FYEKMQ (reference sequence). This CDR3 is CASSRGWTQYF. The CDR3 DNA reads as TGTGCCAGCAGCCGGGGGTGGACCCAGTACTTC.

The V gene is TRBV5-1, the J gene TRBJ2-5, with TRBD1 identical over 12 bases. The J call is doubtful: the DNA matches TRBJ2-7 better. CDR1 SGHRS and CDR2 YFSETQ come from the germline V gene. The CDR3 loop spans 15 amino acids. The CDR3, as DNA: TGCGCCAGCAGGTACCGGGACAGGGGGCAATACGAGCAGTACTTC. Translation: CASRYRDRGQYEQYF.

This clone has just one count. The CDR3 nucleotides read TGTGCCAGCATCAAACAGGGTCCCCCTTTCACCGGGGAGCTGTTTTTT. Encoded protein: CASIKQGPPFTGELFF. This rearrangement joins TRBV5-5 to TRBJ2-2, with D maybe TRBD1 (6 bases). The CDR3 covers 16 residues. Germline loops: CDR1 SGHKS, CDR2 YYEKEE (reference sequence). The V gene lost 6 bases and the J gene lost 4 bases, with 19 bases spanning the gap.

In DNA form, the CDR3 reads TGCAGCGTAACCCGGGACAGGGATGCCGAGCAGTACTTC. Translation: CSVTRDRDAEQYF. The rearrangement uses TRBV29-1 and TRBJ2-7, with 9 bases matching TRBD1. The J segment lost 6 bases and the V segment lost 6 bases, leaving 9 bases of the junction unmatched. Germline CDR1 SQVTM, CDR2 ANQGSEA. This CDR3 region has 13 residues.

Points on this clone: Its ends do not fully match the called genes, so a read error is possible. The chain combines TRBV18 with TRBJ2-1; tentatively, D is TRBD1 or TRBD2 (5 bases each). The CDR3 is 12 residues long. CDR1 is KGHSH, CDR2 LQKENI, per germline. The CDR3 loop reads CASAPRGNEQFF. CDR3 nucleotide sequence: TGTGCCAGCGCACCGAGGGGCAATGAGCAGTTCTTC.

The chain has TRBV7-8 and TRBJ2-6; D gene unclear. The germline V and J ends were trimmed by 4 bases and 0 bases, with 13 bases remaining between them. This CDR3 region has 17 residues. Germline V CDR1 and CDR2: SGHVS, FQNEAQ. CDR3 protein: CASSSKVLGSGANVLTF. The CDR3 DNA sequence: TGTGCCAGCAGCTCTAAGGTGCTGGGCTCTGGGGCCAACGTCCTGACTTTC.

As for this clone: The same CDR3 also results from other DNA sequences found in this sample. CDR3 loop: CAWSPSYEQYF. In DNA, the CDR3 is TGTGCCTGGAGTCCGTCCTACGAGCAGTACTTC. This sequence joins TRBV30 and TRBJ2-7; D ambiguous. The V and J ends lost 2 bases and 1 base respectively, with 3 bases between them. This CDR3 is 11 amino acids long. CDR1 GTSNPN and CDR2 SVGIG come from the germline V gene (reference sequence).